This TCR beta chain was sequenced in a study of cytomegalovirus exposure and HLA in healthy donors. Study at large: The use of the same platform for the approximately 130 validation repertoires and the roughly 700 first-cohort repertoires was reported by a later analysis.

The ends lost 7 bases at V and 2 bases at J; junction bases unmatched: 3. The length of the CDR3 is 14 residues. Germline CDR1 is LNHDA and CDR2 is SQIVND (reference sequence). The donors were part of the validation cohort, which consisted of approximately 110 subjects and was separate from the first cohort of 666 subjects. Data came from immunoSEQ multiplex PCR; TCRdb stores just in-frame clones and leaves some out. In the table there are almost 200,000 clones, roughly 77% of which are singletons. The chain is built from TRBV19 and TRBJ2-7; TRBD2 agrees at 12 bases. The clonotype originates from a woman aged 25 to 39 in good health and CMV-seronegative. The specimen was PBMCs. The CDR3 here is CASMASGRAYEQYF. The CDR3 DNA sequence: TGTGCCAGTATGGCTAGCGGGAGGGCCTACGAGCAGTACTTC.